One and the same sample provided the 27 T cell receptor beta chains below, sequenced in a study of shared clonotypes between healthy human individuals. The naive CD8 fraction comprised CD45RO-negative cells positively selected for CCR7 and excluded terminally differentiated effector memory CD45RA+ cells. Produced via immunoSEQ multiplex PCR; TCRdb's table is partial and in-frame only. The sample carries around 2.1 million clones, about 92% recorded once. The sample was naive CD8+ T cells from PBMCs. These receptors all stem from a man younger than 30 in good health. Some clones in this sample may be carry-over from other donors' samples.

This chain links TRBV7-9 with TRBJ1-4; D may be TRBD1 (5 bases). Germline V gene data show CDR1 as SEHNR and CDR2 as FQNEAQ (reference sequence). The length of the CDR3 is 15 residues. Trimming stripped 4 bases from V and 12 bases from J, with 21 bases between. This chain's CDR3 is CASSSTRGVRGELFF. CDR3 coding DNA: TGTGCCAGCAGCTCGACCCGAGGGGTTCGGGGGGAACTGTTTTTT. The whole variable domain, remainder taken from reference TRBV7-9 and TRBJ1-4, is DTGVSQNPRHKITKRGQNVTFRCDPISEHNRLYWYRQTLGQGPEFLTYFQNEAQLEKSRLLSDRFSAERPKGSFSTLEIQRTEQGDSAMYLCASSSTRGVRGELFFGSGTQLSVL.

This chain uses TRBV7-9 with TRBJ2-1, with 9 nucleotides matching TRBD1. The germline CDR1 and CDR2 sequences are SEHNR and FQNEAQ (reference sequence). J was trimmed by 7 bases and V by 3 bases; bases with no gene match: 10. There are 16 residues in the CDR3. CDR3 sequence (DNA): TGTGCCAGCAGCTTCTCCGGGACAGGGTTATTAAATGAGCAGTTCTTC. Its translation: CASSFSGTGLLNEQFF.

The chain employs TRBV13 and TRBJ2-1, with TRBD1 matching over 10 bases. This CDR3 region has 12 residues. The germline gives CDR1 PRHDT, CDR2 FYEKMQ (reference sequence). V lost 4 bases and J lost 10; bases outside the gene matches: 1. The CDR3 is CASSWTGGEQFF. CDR3 DNA: TGTGCCAGCAGCTGGACAGGGGGAGAGCAGTTCTTC. Full variable domain (rest looked up from reference TRBV13 and TRBJ2-1): AAGVIQSPRHLIKEKRETATLKCYPIPRHDTVYWYQQGPGQDPQFLISFYEKMQSDKGSIPDRFSAQQFSDYHSELNMSSLELGDSALYFCASSWTGGEQFFGPGTRLTVL.

The V call is TRBV11-1, the J call TRBJ2-1; D is ambiguous. V was pared by 4 bases and J by 5 bases, with 6 bases between. The CDR3 has 12 amino acids. Germline CDR1 and CDR2: SGHAT and FQDESV (reference sequence). DNA for the CDR3: TGTGCCAGCAGCTCATTAGACAATGAGCAGTTCTTC. This codes for CASSSLDNEQFF.

The chain recombines TRBV4-3 with TRBJ2-7, with a tentative D call TRBD2 (5 bases). V was shortened by 3 bases and J by 3 bases, with 9 bases between the two germline ends. The V gene's germline CDR1 is LGHNA and CDR2 YSLEER. CDR3 length equals 13 residues. The CDR3 DNA is TGCGCCAGCAGCCATCGGGGTGGCTACGAGCAGTACTTC. Translating it yields CASSHRGGYEQYF.

The rearrangement links TRBV28 to TRBJ1-1; no definite D call. Looked up from germline, CDR1 is MDHEN and CDR2 is SYDVKM. The CDR3 contains 16 residues. V was trimmed by 5 bases and J by 1 base, leaving 17 bases between them. The CDR3 region has the DNA TGTGCCAGCAGTCAGGAATGGCACATCGAGAACACTGAAGCTTTCTTT. This codes for CASSQEWHIENTEAFF.

The rearrangement uses TRBV13 and TRBJ1-1, with 9 bases lining up with TRBD1. V was clipped by 5 bases and J by 5 bases; unmatched bases: 6. The germline V gene encodes CDR1 PRHDT and CDR2 FYEKMQ (reference sequence). There are 14 residues in the CDR3. CDR3 nucleotide sequence: TGTGCCAGCAGCATCTCGACAGGGGGGACTGAAGCTTTCTTT. Translation: CASSISTGGTEAFF.

This sequence joins TRBV19 and TRBJ2-1, with D possibly being TRBD2 (6 bases). V lost 5 bases and J 8 bases, leaving 13 bases between the germline ends. The CDR3 has 13 amino acids. CDR1 is LNHDA, CDR2 SQIVND, per germline (reference sequence). Here the CDR3 DNA reads TGTGCCAGTAGTCCAAAGACTAGACATGAGCAGTTCTTC. As protein: CASSPKTRHEQFF.

The sample holds one count of this clone. The gene calls are TRBV27 and TRBJ1-2; perhaps TRBD1 as D (5 bases). CDR1 is MNHEY and CDR2 is SMNVEV in the germline V gene (reference sequence). V was trimmed by 2 bases and J by 3 bases, leaving 13 bases between them. CDR3 length equals 15 residues. This CDR3 reads CASSLGGTFHYGYTF. The CDR3 region has the DNA TGTGCCAGCAGTTTAGGGGGGACTTTCCACTATGGCTACACCTTC.

This clone is a singleton in its sample. The CDR3 bases are TGTGCCAGCAGCTTAGGAACAGGAGGAGCAGGGAACATTCAGTACTTC. Translation gives CASSLGTGGAGNIQYF. The chain recombines TRBV11-1 with TRBJ2-4; the D gene could be TRBD1 or TRBD2 (5 bases each). Germline V gene lookup returns CDR1 SGHAT and CDR2 FQDESV (reference sequence). V lost 1 base and J 7 bases, leaving 17 bases between the germline ends. The CDR3 contains 16 residues. Based on the CDR3 plus reference TRBV11-1 and TRBJ2-4, the full variable domain is EAEVAQSPRYKITEKSQAVAFWCDPISGHATLYWYRQILGQGPELLVQFQDESVVDDSQLPKDRFSAERLKGVDSTLKIQPAELGDSAMYLCASSLGTGGAGNIQYFGAGTRLSVL.

The chain uses TRBV15 and TRBJ2-7; 8 bases line up with TRBD1. J lost 4 bases, V lost 6 bases, and 5 bases had no gene match. This CDR3 spans 13 amino acids. Germline V gene sequence: CDR1 LNHNV, CDR2 YYDKDF (reference sequence). CDR3 nucleotides: TGTGCCACCAGGGGCCAGGGGGCATACGAGCAGTACTTC. Translating gives CATRGQGAYEQYF.

Of note for this clone: Other DNA sequences in the sample encode the same CDR3. The V and J genes are TRBV27 and TRBJ1-1; D remains unclear. The CDR3 has 13 residues. V was pared by 8 bases and J by 4 bases, with 14 bases between. Germline lookup yields CDR1 MNHEY and CDR2 SMNVEV (reference sequence). The CDR3 reads CASSSLRGTEAFF. CDR3 in DNA: TGTGCCAGCTCGTCCCTGAGAGGCACTGAAGCTTTCTTT.

On this clone itself: Other DNA sequences within the sample encode an identical CDR3. The genes are TRBV7-9 and TRBJ2-7; 8 bases fit TRBD1. CDR3 length equals 14 residues. From germline, CDR1 is SEHNR and CDR2 FQNEAQ (reference sequence). V lost 5 bases and J lost 4; bases outside the gene matches: 7. CDR3 sequence (DNA): TGTGCCAGCAGCCCACCGGACAGGGCGTACGAGCAGTACTTC. Protein sequence: CASSPPDRAYEQYF.

The chain combines TRBV7-2 with TRBJ2-7, with 8 bases identical to TRBD2. V shed 5 bases, J shed 3 bases, and the junction held 6 bases outside the gene matches. CDR1 is SGHTA, CDR2 FQGNSA, per germline. The CDR3 length is 14 residues. The CDR3 bases are TGTGCCAGCAGCGAGTCTAGCGGGTTCTACGAGCAGTACTTC. This sequence encodes CASSESSGFYEQYF.

This sequence joins TRBV28 and TRBJ2-7; D remains unclear. Germline CDR1 and CDR2: MDHEN and SYDVKM. The CDR3 length is 14 residues. Trimming left V 2 bases short and J 1 base short, with 9 bases between. The CDR3 DNA reads as TGTGCCAGCAGTTTACCGGACGGTTCCTACGAGCAGTACTTC. Its translation: CASSLPDGSYEQYF. Full variable domain (rest looked up from reference TRBV28 and TRBJ2-7): DVKVTQSSRYLVKRTGEKVFLECVQDMDHENMFWYRQDPGLGLRLIYFSYDVKMKEKGDIPEGYSVSREKKERFSLILESASTNQTSMYLCASSLPDGSYEQYFGPGTRLTVT.

The gene calls are TRBV14 and TRBJ2-2; 7 bases match TRBD2. V dropped 3 bases and J dropped 5; count of bases not matched to a gene: 12. The CDR3 contains 17 residues. Looked up from germline, CDR1 is SGHDN and CDR2 is FVKESK. DNA for the CDR3: TGTGCCAGCAGCCAGAGAAATGCGGGAGTTTATACCGGGGAGCTGTTTTTT. Translating it yields CASSQRNAGVYTGELFF.

This chain links TRBV7-9 with TRBJ1-2, with unresolved D. Germline V gene data show CDR1 as SEHNR and CDR2 as FQNEAQ (reference sequence). This CDR3 comprises 12 residues. CDR3 region: CASGQPNYGYTF. DNA for the CDR3: TGTGCTTCGGGCCAGCCTAACTATGGCTACACCTTC. Complete variable domain (other parts from reference TRBV7-9 and TRBJ1-2): DTGVSQNPRHKITKRGQNVTFRCDPISEHNRLYWYRQTLGQGPEFLTYFQNEAQLEKSRLLSDRFSAERPKGSFSTLEIQRTEQGDSAMYLCASGQPNYGYTFGSGTRLTVV.

The chain joins TRBV27 to TRBJ2-7, with TRBD2 identical over 8 bases. The CDR3 extends over 14 amino acids. CDR1 is MNHEY, CDR2 SMNVEV, per germline (reference sequence). V lost 8 bases to trimming and J lost 5 bases; unmatched junction nucleotides: 11. As DNA, the CDR3 is TGTGCCAGCCGACTCGGGGGGGACTGGGACGAGCAGTACTTC. Amino acids: CASRLGGDWDEQYF.

This chain links TRBV4-3 with TRBJ2-1; D is undetermined. V gave up 0 bases and J gave up 15 bases, with 9 bases separating them. The germline V gene encodes CDR1 LGHNA and CDR2 YSLEER. This CDR3 is built from 11 residues. CDR3 sequence (DNA): TGCGCCAGCAGCCAAGATGGGGTCTGGTTCTTC. Amino acid sequence: CASSQDGVWFF.

The CDR3 here is CASSLPETGPPTYEQYF. The CDR3 DNA reads as TGTGCCAGCAGTTTACCGGAGACAGGCCCTCCAACCTACGAGCAGTACTTC. The chain combines TRBV28 with TRBJ2-7; maybe TRBD1 (6 bases). The V and J ends lost 2 bases and 2 bases respectively, with 19 bases between them. Germline V gene sequence: CDR1 MDHEN, CDR2 SYDVKM. CDR3 length equals 17 residues.

The chain recombines TRBV7-9 with TRBJ2-2; D call uncertain. CDR3 length equals 13 residues. Germline CDR1 and CDR2: SEHNR and FQNEAQ (reference sequence). Trimming cost V 1 base and J 8 bases, with 8 bases left between them. The CDR3 nucleotides read TGTGCCAGCAGCTTAGACGGCCTTGGGGAGCTGTTTTTT. Amino acids: CASSLDGLGELFF. Full variable domain (missing parts from reference TRBV7-9 and TRBJ2-2): DTGVSQNPRHKITKRGQNVTFRCDPISEHNRLYWYRQTLGQGPEFLTYFQNEAQLEKSRLLSDRFSAERPKGSFSTLEIQRTEQGDSAMYLCASSLDGLGELFFGEGSRLTVL.

The chain recombines TRBV15 with TRBJ1-1, with TRBD1 as a possible D gene (5 bases). Trimming stripped 4 bases from V and 7 bases from J, with 13 bases between. The CDR3 length is 13 residues. CDR1 and CDR2 (germline): LNHNV, YYDKDF (reference sequence). This CDR3 reads CATSILGEGEAFF. CDR3 bases: TGTGCCACCAGCATTTTAGGGGAGGGTGAAGCTTTCTTT.

The V call is TRBV27, the J call TRBJ2-1; no definite D call. Germline CDR1 reads MNHEY; CDR2 reads SMNVEV (reference sequence). V lost 2 bases and J 9 bases, leaving 14 bases between the germline ends. The CDR3 length is 14 residues. Written as DNA, the CDR3 is TGTGCCAGCAGTTTAGTTAGCACACTCAGTGAGCAGTTCTTC. This gives the protein CASSLVSTLSEQFF.

This chain uses TRBV28 with TRBJ2-5; D ambiguous. The CDR3 is 15 residues long. Trimming took 6 bases from V and 5 from J, leaving 19 bases between them. CDR1 and CDR2 from the germline V gene are MDHEN and SYDVKM. In DNA form, the CDR3 reads TGTGCCAGCAGAAGCCAGACATCCAATCGGGAGACCCAGTACTTC. It yields the protein CASRSQTSNRETQYF.

The chain couples TRBV4-1 to TRBJ1-4, with a possible D match to TRBD1 (6 bases). This CDR3 has 16 amino acids. Germline CDR1 MGHRA, CDR2 YSYEKL. Trimming removed 3 bases at V and 9 bases at J, with 20 bases between. CDR3 residues: CASSQMTDSPFKKLFF. The DNA for the CDR3 is TGCGCCAGCAGCCAGATGACGGACAGCCCTTTTAAAAAACTGTTTTTT.

CDR3 loop: CASSLLGTGLFNQPQHF. In DNA form, the CDR3 reads TGTGCCAGCAGTTTATTAGGGACAGGGCTCTTCAATCAGCCCCAGCATTTT. V gene TRBV28 combines with J gene TRBJ1-5, with 9 bases matching TRBD1. The CDR3 consists of 17 residues. Looked up from germline, CDR1 is MDHEN and CDR2 is SYDVKM. V lost 1 base, J lost 3 bases, and 7 bases stayed unmatched.

This chain uses TRBV27 with TRBJ2-3; possibly TRBD2 for D (5 bases). The germline V and J ends were trimmed by 1 base and 3 bases, with 11 bases remaining between them. This CDR3 is 15 amino acids long. CDR1 and CDR2 from the germline V gene are MNHEY and SMNVEV (reference sequence). CDR3 sequence reads: CASSLLGRGTDTQYF. The CDR3 DNA reads TGTGCCAGCAGTTTATTAGGCCGAGGGACAGATACGCAGTATTTT.